This T cell receptor (beta chain) was identified during a study of cytomegalovirus exposure and HLA in healthy donors. At the level of the study: Membership in the Caucasian-associated ancestry cluster was found for approximately 85% of 350 to 450 genotyped donors.

The germline CDR1 and CDR2 sequences are ENHRY and SYGVKD. Losses at the gene ends were 2 bases for V and 0 bases for J; bases not matched to a gene: 1. This CDR3 spans 15 amino acids. The primer mix had 60 Vbeta and 13 Jbeta primers. Method: immunoSEQ multiplex PCR; TCRdb's copy keeps in-frame clones and lacks some. The repertoire holds some 120,000 clones, with approximately 80% as singletons. Broader study findings: Most CMV-associated TCR beta chains were later found to appear HLA-restricted.

This clone was counted a few times. What it recognizes is unknown. The TCR was taken from a man between 18 and 35 years old in good health and CMV-seropositive. This sequence joins TRBV10-3 and TRBJ2-7; TRBD2 aligns across 10 bases. Sequencing was performed on PBMCs. CDR3 residues: CAISEASGGSYEQYF. The DNA of the CDR3 is TGTGCCATCAGTGAGGCTAGCGGGGGCTCCTACGAGCAGTACTTC.